These T cell receptor beta chains were read from a single sample in a study of blood T cell repertoires in COVID-19. Generated by immunoSEQ multiplex PCR, the TCRdb table keeps only in-frame clones and is missing some. The data hold about 170,000 clones, with more than 75% observed a single time. The specimen was PBMCs or T cells enriched from blood (not recorded which). The receptors derive from a woman aged 50 to 65 who had recovered from COVID-19. Each CDR3 is given with its conserved first and last residue. D genes are given only for firm matches. Size values are once, few and many counts, or a class for expanded clones, and some rows have none.

cdr3_nt: TGTGCCAGCAGCTTACGGACAGGGACGGGAGCAGATACGCAGTATTTT
cdr3_aa: CASSLRTGTGADTQYF
d_call: TRBD1
clone_size: once
j_call: TRBJ2-3
v_call: TRBV7-2

cdr3_nt: TGCAGCGTTGTTCCAGCGGGCTCCCAAGAGACCCAGTACTTC
cdr3_aa: CSVVPAGSQETQYF
d_call: .
clone_size: .
j_call: TRBJ2-5
v_call: TRBV29-1

cdr3_nt: TGTGCCAGCAGTGATTGGAGGCTATCTGGGGCCAACGTCCTGACTTTC
cdr3_aa: CASSDWRLSGANVLTF
d_call: .
clone_size: .
j_call: TRBJ2-6
v_call: TRBV2

cdr3_nt: TGTGCCAGCAGCCGGCCGGGACTAGCGGGAGCCAGGTATGAGCAGTTCTTC
cdr3_aa: CASSRPGLAGARYEQFF
d_call: TRBD2
clone_size: .
j_call: TRBJ2-1
v_call: TRBV11-2

cdr3_nt: TGTGCCAGCAGCGGGGGGAGGGGAACGAACACCGGGGAGCTGTTTTTT
cdr3_aa: CASSGGRGTNTGELFF
d_call: TRBD2
clone_size: .
j_call: TRBJ2-2
v_call: TRBV9

cdr3_nt: TGTGCCAGCAGCAGTTTTGACAGGAACACTGAAGCTTTCTTT
cdr3_aa: CASSSFDRNTEAFF
d_call: .
clone_size: .
j_call: TRBJ1-1
v_call: TRBV5-4

cdr3_nt: TGTGCCAGCAGTGACAGGGACAGGGGAAGTGAAAAACTGTTTTTT
cdr3_aa: CASSDRDRGSEKLFF
d_call: TRBD1
clone_size: .
j_call: TRBJ1-4
v_call: TRBV2

cdr3_nt: TGCGCCAGCAGTCAAACAGCGGGCGGGGGCACCGGGGAGCTGTTTTTT
cdr3_aa: CASSQTAGGGTGELFF
d_call: TRBD2
clone_size: .
j_call: TRBJ2-2
v_call: TRBV23-1

cdr3_nt: TGTGCCAGCAGTTACAAGGACAGGGGGCTCTACGAGCAGTACTTC
cdr3_aa: CASSYKDRGLYEQYF
d_call: TRBD1
clone_size: .
j_call: TRBJ2-7
v_call: TRBV6-5

cdr3_nt: TGTGCCAGCAGCGTACAGGGGGCCCTGTGGACTGAGCAGTTCTTC
cdr3_aa: CASSVQGALWTEQFF
d_call: TRBD1
clone_size: few
j_call: TRBJ2-1
v_call: TRBV5-5

cdr3_nt: TGTGCCAGCAGCGTAGTAGTCAATTCACCCCTCCACTTT
cdr3_aa: CASSVVVNSPLHF
d_call: .
clone_size: .
j_call: TRBJ1-6
v_call: TRBV9

cdr3_nt: TGTGCCAGCAGCCAAGTTCAAACCACAAATCGGTTCTTC
cdr3_aa: CASSQVQTTNRFF
d_call: .
clone_size: .
j_call: TRBJ2-1
v_call: TRBV3-1/TRBV3-2

cdr3_nt: TGTGCCAGCAGCGTTCTGTACCCCCTTCGACAGGGGTCTGCCTATAATTCACCCCTCCACTTT
cdr3_aa: CASSVLYPLRQGSAYNSPLHF
d_call: TRBD1
clone_size: .
j_call: TRBJ1-6
v_call: TRBV9

cdr3_nt: TGTGCCAGCAGTCCCTCCAGGAGCAATCAGCCCCAGCATTTT
cdr3_aa: CASSPSRSNQPQHF
d_call: .
clone_size: .
j_call: TRBJ1-5
v_call: TRBV27

cdr3_nt: TGTGCCAGCAGTTACGGGACTAGCGCGACCTACAATGAGCAGTTCTTC
cdr3_aa: CASSYGTSATYNEQFF
d_call: TRBD2
clone_size: .
j_call: TRBJ2-1
v_call: TRBV7-6

cdr3_nt: TGCGCCAGCAGCCACGTGGGACAGGGCTCCTACGAGCAGTACTTC
cdr3_aa: CASSHVGQGSYEQYF
d_call: TRBD1
clone_size: .
j_call: TRBJ2-7
v_call: TRBV4-1

cdr3_nt: TGCGCCAGCAGCCCCGCGGGCATTAGCACAGATACGCAGTATTTT
cdr3_aa: CASSPAGISTDTQYF
d_call: .
clone_size: few
j_call: TRBJ2-3
v_call: TRBV4-3

cdr3_nt: TGTGCCTGGAGTCCGGGGGACTTTGAAGGTGAAAAACTGTTTTTT
cdr3_aa: CAWSPGDFEGEKLFF
d_call: .
clone_size: .
j_call: TRBJ1-4
v_call: TRBV30

cdr3_nt: TGTGCCAGCAGTGAAGGAAGGACAGGCACCACGGGTAGCAATCAGCCCCAGCATTTT
cdr3_aa: CASSEGRTGTTGSNQPQHF
d_call: TRBD1
clone_size: .
j_call: TRBJ1-5
v_call: TRBV6-1

cdr3_nt: TGTGCCAGCAGCCACGAGGTCGCACCTGCGGGAGAGACCCAGTACTTC
cdr3_aa: CASSHEVAPAGETQYF
d_call: .
clone_size: .
j_call: TRBJ2-5
v_call: TRBV7-2

cdr3_nt: TGTGCCAGCAGCCGGTGGAGGGCTCGCTCCTACGAGCAGTACTTC
cdr3_aa: CASSRWRARSYEQYF
d_call: .
clone_size: .
j_call: TRBJ2-7
v_call: TRBV6-4

cdr3_nt: TGTGCCACCAACGGTCCCCCCGGGAAAAACATTCAGTACTTC
cdr3_aa: CATNGPPGKNIQYF
d_call: .
clone_size: .
j_call: TRBJ2-4
v_call: TRBV28

cdr3_nt: TGTGCCACCAGTGATAGGGGTACTGAAGCTTTCTTT
cdr3_aa: CATSDRGTEAFF
d_call: .
clone_size: .
j_call: TRBJ1-1
v_call: TRBV24-1

cdr3_nt: TGCGCCAGCAGCGACAGGAACACTGAAGCTTTCTTT
cdr3_aa: CASSDRNTEAFF
d_call: .
clone_size: .
j_call: TRBJ1-1
v_call: TRBV10-2

cdr3_nt: TGCAGCGCCGAGACAGTGCTTAGCCACGAGCAGTACTTC
cdr3_aa: CSAETVLSHEQYF
d_call: .
clone_size: .
j_call: TRBJ2-7
v_call: TRBV29-1

cdr3_nt: TGTGCCAGCAGCTTGGCTCTAGCGGGAGGAGAGACCCAGTACTTC
cdr3_aa: CASSLALAGGETQYF
d_call: TRBD2
clone_size: .
j_call: TRBJ2-5
v_call: TRBV5-6

cdr3_nt: TGTGCCAGCAGCTTAGTGGGGACTAGCGCCCAGACCCAGTACTTC
cdr3_aa: CASSLVGTSAQTQYF
d_call: TRBD2
clone_size: .
j_call: TRBJ2-5
v_call: TRBV7-6

cdr3_nt: TGCGCCAGCAGCCAAGGACTCCCGGATACGCAGTATTTT
cdr3_aa: CASSQGLPDTQYF
d_call: .
clone_size: .
j_call: TRBJ2-3
v_call: TRBV4-1

cdr3_nt: TGTGCCAGCAGCGTTGGGGGGAGAATTACCGGGGAGCTGTTTTTT
cdr3_aa: CASSVGGRITGELFF
d_call: .
clone_size: .
j_call: TRBJ2-2
v_call: TRBV9

cdr3_nt: TGTGCCAGCAGCTTAGTCCCAGAGGGTTCGGCTGAGCAGTTCTTC
cdr3_aa: CASSLVPEGSAEQFF
d_call: .
clone_size: .
j_call: TRBJ2-1
v_call: TRBV7-6

cdr3_nt: TGTGCCTTTTGGGGGGGGATGAACACTGAAGCTTTCTTT
cdr3_aa: CAFWGGMNTEAFF
d_call: .
clone_size: .
j_call: TRBJ1-1
v_call: TRBV30

cdr3_nt: TGTGCCAGTAGTATTTCGGTCAACTCTGGAAACACCATATATTTT
cdr3_aa: CASSISVNSGNTIYF
d_call: .
clone_size: .
j_call: TRBJ1-3
v_call: TRBV19

cdr3_nt: TGTGCCAGCAGCTTCGGGACTTATGAAGAGACCCAGTACTTC
cdr3_aa: CASSFGTYEETQYF
d_call: .
clone_size: .
j_call: TRBJ2-5
v_call: TRBV5-6

cdr3_nt: TGTGCCAGCAGCCCACAGGGGTTTGGGTATGGCTACACCTTC
cdr3_aa: CASSPQGFGYGYTF
d_call: TRBD1
clone_size: once
j_call: TRBJ1-2
v_call: TRBV5-5

cdr3_nt: TGTGCCAGCAGTTTAACTGCACGCTACGAGCAGTACTTC
cdr3_aa: CASSLTARYEQYF
d_call: .
clone_size: .
j_call: TRBJ2-7
v_call: TRBV28

cdr3_nt: TGTGCCAGCGCTAGTTCGGACACTGAAGCTTTCTTT
cdr3_aa: CASASSDTEAFF
d_call: .
clone_size: .
j_call: TRBJ1-1
v_call: TRBV9

cdr3_nt: TGTGCCAGCAGCGAGGGAGGGGGGGCGCCCAACTATGGCTACACCTTC
cdr3_aa: CASSEGGGAPNYGYTF
d_call: .
clone_size: .
j_call: TRBJ1-2
v_call: TRBV5-4

cdr3_nt: TGTGCCAGCTCACCCCTCCGGGGGACCGGGGAGCTGTTTTTT
cdr3_aa: CASSPLRGTGELFF
d_call: .
clone_size: .
j_call: TRBJ2-2
v_call: TRBV18

cdr3_nt: TGTGCCAGTACCAAACAGGGAAATGGCAATCAGCCCCAGCATTTT
cdr3_aa: CASTKQGNGNQPQHF
d_call: .
clone_size: .
j_call: TRBJ1-5
v_call: TRBV19

cdr3_nt: TGCAGCGTTTCCAGACTAGCGGGAAGTCCCGGGGAGCTGTTTTTT
cdr3_aa: CSVSRLAGSPGELFF
d_call: TRBD2
clone_size: .
j_call: TRBJ2-2
v_call: TRBV29-1

cdr3_nt: TGCAGCGCCGACCCGGGACAGGGGATCGGCTACACCTTC
cdr3_aa: CSADPGQGIGYTF
d_call: TRBD1
clone_size: .
j_call: TRBJ1-2
v_call: TRBV29-1

cdr3_nt: TGTGCCAGCAGCGATAGCGGAAACTCCTACAATGAGCAGTTCTTC
cdr3_aa: CASSDSGNSYNEQFF
d_call: .
clone_size: .
j_call: TRBJ2-1
v_call: TRBV9